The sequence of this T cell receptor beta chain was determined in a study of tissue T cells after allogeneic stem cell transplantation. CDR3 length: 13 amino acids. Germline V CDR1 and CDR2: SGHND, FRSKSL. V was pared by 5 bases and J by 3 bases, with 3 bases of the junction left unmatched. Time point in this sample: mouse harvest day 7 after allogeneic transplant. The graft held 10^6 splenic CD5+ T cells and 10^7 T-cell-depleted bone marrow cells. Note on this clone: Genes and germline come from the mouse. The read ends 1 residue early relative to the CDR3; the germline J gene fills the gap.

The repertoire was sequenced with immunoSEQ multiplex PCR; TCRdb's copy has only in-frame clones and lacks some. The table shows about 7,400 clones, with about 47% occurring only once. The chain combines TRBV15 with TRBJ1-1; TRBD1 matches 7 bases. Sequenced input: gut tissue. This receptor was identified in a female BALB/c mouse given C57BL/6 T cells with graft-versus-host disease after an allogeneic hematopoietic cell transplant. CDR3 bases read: TGTGCCAGCAGTCCACAGGGGTACACAGAAGTCTTC. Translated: CASSPQGYTEVF. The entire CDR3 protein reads CASSPQGYTEVFF. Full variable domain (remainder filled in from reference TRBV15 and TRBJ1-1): DAGVTQTPRHEVAEKGQTIILKCEPVSGHNDLFWYRQTKIQGLELLSYFRSKSLMEDGGAFKDRFKAEMLNSSFSTLKIQPTEPKDSAVYLCASSPQGYTEVFFGKGTRLTVV.